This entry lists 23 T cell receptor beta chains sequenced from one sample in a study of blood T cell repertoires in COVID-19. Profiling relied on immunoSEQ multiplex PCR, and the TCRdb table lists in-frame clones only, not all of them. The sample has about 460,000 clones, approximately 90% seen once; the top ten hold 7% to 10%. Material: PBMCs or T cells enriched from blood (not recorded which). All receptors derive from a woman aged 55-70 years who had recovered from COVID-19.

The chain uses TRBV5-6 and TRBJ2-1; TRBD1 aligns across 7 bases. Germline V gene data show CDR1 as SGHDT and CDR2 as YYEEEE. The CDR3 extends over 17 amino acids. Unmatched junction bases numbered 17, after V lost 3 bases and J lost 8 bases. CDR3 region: CASSSGVPTGPNYEQFF. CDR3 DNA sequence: TGTGCCAGCAGCTCTGGAGTCCCGACAGGGCCAAATTATGAGCAGTTCTTC.

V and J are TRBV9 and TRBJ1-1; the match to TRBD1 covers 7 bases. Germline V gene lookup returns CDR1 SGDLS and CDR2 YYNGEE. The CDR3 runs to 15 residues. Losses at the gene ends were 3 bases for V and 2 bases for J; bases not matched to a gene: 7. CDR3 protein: CASSATGTVNTEAFF. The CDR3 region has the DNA TGTGCCAGCAGCGCGACAGGGACGGTAAACACTGAAGCTTTCTTT. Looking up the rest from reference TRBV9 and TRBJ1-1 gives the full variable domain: DSGVTQTPKHLITATGQRVTLRCSPRSGDLSVYWYQQSLDQGLQFLIQYYNGEERAKGNILERFSAQQFPDLHSELNLSSLELGDSALYFCASSATGTVNTEAFFGQGTRLTVV.

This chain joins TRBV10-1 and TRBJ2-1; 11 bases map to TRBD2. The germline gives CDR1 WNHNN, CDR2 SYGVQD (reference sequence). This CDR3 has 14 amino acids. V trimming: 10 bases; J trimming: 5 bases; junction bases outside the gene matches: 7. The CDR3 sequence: CATRRLAGNNEQFF. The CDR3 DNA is TGCGCCACCCGGCGACTAGCGGGGAACAATGAGCAGTTCTTC.

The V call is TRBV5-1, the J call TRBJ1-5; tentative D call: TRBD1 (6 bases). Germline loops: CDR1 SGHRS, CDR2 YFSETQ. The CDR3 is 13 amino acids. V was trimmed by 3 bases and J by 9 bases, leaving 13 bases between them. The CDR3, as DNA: TGCGCCAGCAGCTCACAGGGACCGGCGCCCCAGCATTTT. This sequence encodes CASSSQGPAPQHF.

The CDR3 protein is CAISESGAETQYF. For the CDR3, the DNA is TGTGCCATCAGTGAGTCGGGAGCAGAGACCCAGTACTTC. The genes are TRBV10-3 and TRBJ2-5; TRBD2 might be the D (5 bases). Per germline, CDR1 ENHRY and CDR2 SYGVKD. The CDR3 covers 13 residues. The ends were cut back, 0 bases at V and 4 bases at J, with 6 bases in the middle.

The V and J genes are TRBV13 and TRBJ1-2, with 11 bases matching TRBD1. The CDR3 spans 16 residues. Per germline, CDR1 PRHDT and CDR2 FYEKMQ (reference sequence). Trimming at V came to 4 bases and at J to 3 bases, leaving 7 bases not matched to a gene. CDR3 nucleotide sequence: TGTGCCAGCAGCTCGACGGACAGGGGGCGGTACTATGGCTACACCTTC. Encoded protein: CASSSTDRGRYYGYTF.

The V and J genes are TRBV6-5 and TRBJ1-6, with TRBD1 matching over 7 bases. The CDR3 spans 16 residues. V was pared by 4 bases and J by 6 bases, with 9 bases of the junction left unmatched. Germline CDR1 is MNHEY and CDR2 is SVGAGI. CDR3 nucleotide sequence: TGTGCCAGCAGTTTGTACGGGAACAGGGGTAATTCACCCCTCCACTTT. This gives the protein CASSLYGNRGNSPLHF.

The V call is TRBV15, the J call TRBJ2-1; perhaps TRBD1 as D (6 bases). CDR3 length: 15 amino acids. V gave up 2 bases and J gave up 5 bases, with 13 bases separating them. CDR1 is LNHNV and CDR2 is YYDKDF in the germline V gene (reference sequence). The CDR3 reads CATSRNTGSDNEQFF. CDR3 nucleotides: TGTGCCACCAGCAGAAATACAGGGTCGGACAATGAGCAGTTCTTC.

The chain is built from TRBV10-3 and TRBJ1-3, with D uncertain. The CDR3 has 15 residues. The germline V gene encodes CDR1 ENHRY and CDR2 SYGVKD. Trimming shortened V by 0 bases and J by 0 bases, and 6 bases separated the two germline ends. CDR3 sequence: CAISESATSGNTIYF. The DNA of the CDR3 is TGTGCCATCAGTGAGTCAGCGACCTCTGGAAACACCATATATTTT.

As DNA, the CDR3 is TGCAGCGTTGAATTGGACAGGGCTAATGAGCAGTTCTTC. Translation: CSVELDRANEQFF. The chain is built from TRBV29-1 and TRBJ2-1, with TRBD1 matching over 8 bases. Germline lookup yields CDR1 SQVTM and CDR2 ANQGSEA. Germline trimming cut 2 bases from V and 7 bases from J; bases unmatched to any gene: 4. This CDR3 has 13 amino acids.

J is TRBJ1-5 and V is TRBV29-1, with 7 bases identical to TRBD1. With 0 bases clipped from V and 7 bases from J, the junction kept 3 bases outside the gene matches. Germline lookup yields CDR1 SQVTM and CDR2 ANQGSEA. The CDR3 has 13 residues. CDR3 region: CSVEEGGGQPQHF. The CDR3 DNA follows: TGCAGCGTTGAAGAAGGGGGCGGCCAGCCCCAGCATTTT.

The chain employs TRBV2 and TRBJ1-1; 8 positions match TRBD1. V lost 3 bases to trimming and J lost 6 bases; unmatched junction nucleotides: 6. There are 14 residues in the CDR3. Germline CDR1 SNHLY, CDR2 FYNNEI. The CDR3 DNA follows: TGTGCCAGCAGTGAGCACAGGGGGAATGCTGAAGCTTTCTTT. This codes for CASSEHRGNAEAFF. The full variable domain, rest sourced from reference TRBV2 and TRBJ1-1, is EPEVTQTPSHQVTQMGQEVILRCVPISNHLYFYWYRQILGQKVEFLVSFYNNEISEKSEIFDDQFSVERPDGSNFTLKIRSTKLEDSAMYFCASSEHRGNAEAFFGQGTRLTVV.

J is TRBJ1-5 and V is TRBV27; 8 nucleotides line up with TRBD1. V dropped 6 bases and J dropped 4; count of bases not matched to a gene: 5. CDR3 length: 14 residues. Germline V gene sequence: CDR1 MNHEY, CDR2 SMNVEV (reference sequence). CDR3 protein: CASRNGQGNQPQHF. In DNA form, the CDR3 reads TGTGCCAGCAGGAACGGACAGGGAAATCAGCCCCAGCATTTT.

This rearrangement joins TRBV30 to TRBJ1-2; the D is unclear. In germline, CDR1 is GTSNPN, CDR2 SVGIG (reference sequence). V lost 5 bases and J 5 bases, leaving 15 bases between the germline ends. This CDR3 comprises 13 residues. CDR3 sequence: CAWGKQSLYGYTF. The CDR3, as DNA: TGTGCCTGGGGAAAACAGAGCCTTTATGGCTACACCTTC. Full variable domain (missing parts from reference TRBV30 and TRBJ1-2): SQTIHQWPATLVQPVGSPLSLECTVEGTSNPNLYWYRQAAGRGLQLLFYSVGIGQISSEVPQNLSASRPQDRQFILSSKKLLLSDSGFYLCAWGKQSLYGYTFGSGTRLTVV.

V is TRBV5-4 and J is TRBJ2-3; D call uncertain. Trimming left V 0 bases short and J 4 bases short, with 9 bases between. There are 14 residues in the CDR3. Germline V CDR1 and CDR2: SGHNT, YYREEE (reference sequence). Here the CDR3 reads CASSLVGGADTQYF. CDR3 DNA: TGTGCCAGCAGCTTGGTCGGTGGAGCAGATACGCAGTATTTT.

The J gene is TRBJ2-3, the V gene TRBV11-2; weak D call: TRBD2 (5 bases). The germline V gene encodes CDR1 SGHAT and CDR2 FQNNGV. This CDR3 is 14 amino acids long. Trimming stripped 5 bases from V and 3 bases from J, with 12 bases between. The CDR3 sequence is CASSEGWTTDTQYF. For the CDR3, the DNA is TGTGCCAGCAGCGAGGGATGGACTACAGATACGCAGTATTTT. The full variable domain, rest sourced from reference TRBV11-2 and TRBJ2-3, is EAGVAQSPRYKIIEKRQSVAFWCNPISGHATLYWYQQILGQGPKLLIQFQNNGVVDDSQLPKDRFSAERLKGVDSTLKIQPAKLEDSAVYLCASSEGWTTDTQYFGPGTRLTVL.

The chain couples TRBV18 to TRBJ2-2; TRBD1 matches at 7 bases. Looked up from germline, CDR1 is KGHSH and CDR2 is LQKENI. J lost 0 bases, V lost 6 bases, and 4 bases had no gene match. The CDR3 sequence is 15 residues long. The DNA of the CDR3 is TGTGCCAGCTCCCCCGACAGGGCGAACACCGGGGAGCTGTTTTTT. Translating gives CASSPDRANTGELFF.

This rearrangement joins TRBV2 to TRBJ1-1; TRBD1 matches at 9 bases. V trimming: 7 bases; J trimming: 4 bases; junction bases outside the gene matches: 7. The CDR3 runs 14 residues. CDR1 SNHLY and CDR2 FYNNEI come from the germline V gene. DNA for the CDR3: TGTGCCAGCAATCTACAGGGGGCCCCCACTGAAGCTTTCTTT. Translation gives CASNLQGAPTEAFF.

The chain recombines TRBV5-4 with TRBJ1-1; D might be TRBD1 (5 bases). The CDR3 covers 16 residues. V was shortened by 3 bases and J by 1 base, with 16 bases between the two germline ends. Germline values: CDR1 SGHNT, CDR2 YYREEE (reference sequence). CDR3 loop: CASSSKAGSENTEAFF. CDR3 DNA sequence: TGTGCCAGCAGCTCCAAGGCAGGGTCAGAGAACACTGAAGCTTTCTTT.

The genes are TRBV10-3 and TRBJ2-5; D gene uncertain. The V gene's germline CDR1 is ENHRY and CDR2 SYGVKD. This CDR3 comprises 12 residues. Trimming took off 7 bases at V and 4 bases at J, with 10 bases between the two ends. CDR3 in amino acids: CAITPRGETQYF. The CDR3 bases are TGTGCCATCACCCCTCGAGGAGAGACCCAGTACTTC.

CDR3 in DNA: TGTGCCAGCTCACGATACGAGGAGGACGCCAATGGCTACACCTTC. Translating gives CASSRYEEDANGYTF. V is TRBV18 and J is TRBJ1-2; D unclear. Between the trimmed V and J ends, which lost 4 bases and 6 bases, there was a span of 18 bases. In germline, CDR1 is KGHSH, CDR2 LQKENI. This CDR3 is 15 amino acids long.

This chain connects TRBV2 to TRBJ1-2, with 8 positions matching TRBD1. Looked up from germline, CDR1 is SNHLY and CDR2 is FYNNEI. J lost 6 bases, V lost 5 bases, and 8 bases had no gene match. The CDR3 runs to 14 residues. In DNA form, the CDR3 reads TGTGCCAGCAGTCCGGACCCGACAGGGGATGGCTACACCTTC. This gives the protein CASSPDPTGDGYTF.

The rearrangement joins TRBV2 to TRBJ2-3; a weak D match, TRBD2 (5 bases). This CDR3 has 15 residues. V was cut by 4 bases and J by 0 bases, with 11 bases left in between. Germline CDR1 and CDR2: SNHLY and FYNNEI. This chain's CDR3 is CASSGSSLSTDTQYF. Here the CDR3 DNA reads TGTGCCAGCAGTGGGTCTAGCCTTAGCACAGATACGCAGTATTTT.